One sample yielded the 12 T cell receptor beta chains listed below, sequenced in a study of control samples from healthy donors and cancer patients. Sequencing used immunoSEQ multiplex PCR; TCRdb keeps in-frame clones, though not all of them. Of tens of thousands of clones in the sample, 89% were seen once. The specimen was blood. These TCRs come from a man in his fifties in good health.

The chain has TRBV18 and TRBJ1-5; no definite D call. The CDR3 totals 12 residues. V lost 3 bases to trimming and J lost 4 bases, with 4 bases between them. Germline CDR1 and CDR2: KGHSH and LQKENI. The CDR3 sequence is CASSPPNQPQHF. CDR3 in DNA: TGTGCCAGCTCACCGCCTAATCAGCCCCAGCATTTT.

The DNA for the CDR3 is TGTGCTGCAGGGGGGGATGGCTACACCTTC. Residues: CAAGGDGYTF. The rearrangement links TRBV6-6 to TRBJ1-2, with 7 positions matching TRBD1. Germline values: CDR1 MNHNY, CDR2 SVGAGI (reference sequence). The CDR3 runs 10 residues.

The CDR3 region is CARSSPSGGSTDTQYF. CDR3 nucleotide sequence: TGTGCCAGAAGCTCTCCGAGCGGGGGGAGCACAGATACGCAGTATTTT. The chain combines TRBV5-3 with TRBJ2-3; 9 bases fit TRBD2. TRBV5-3 is reported as an ORF; its role is uncertain. V lost 3 bases and J lost 0; bases outside the gene matches: 5. The CDR3 has 16 residues.

V and J are TRBV6-5 and TRBJ1-1; unclear D gene. In germline, CDR1 is MNHEY, CDR2 SVGAGI. V was cut by 2 bases and J by 3 bases, with 10 bases left in between. The length of the CDR3 is 14 residues. CDR3 in DNA: TGTGCCAGCAGTTACGTTGCAGGATACACTGAAGCTTTCTTT. It translates to CASSYVAGYTEAFF.

This clone was found a few times. CDR3 nucleotides: TGTGCCAGCAGTTACTCCGGGGGCAATCAGCCCCAGCATTTT. Protein product: CASSYSGGNQPQHF. The chain combines TRBV6-5 with TRBJ1-5; no definite D call. Germline assignment: CDR1 MNHEY and CDR2 SVGAGI. The CDR3 loop spans 14 amino acids. Trimming shortened V by 0 bases and J by 2 bases, and 5 bases separated the two germline ends.

In DNA form, the CDR3 reads TGTGCTAGTGGTTTGACTCGTGGGACAGGGGGGGACACTGAAGCTTTCTTT. It encodes CASGLTRGTGGDTEAFF. The chain uses TRBV12-5 and TRBJ1-1; 11 nucleotides align to TRBD1. The CDR3 has 17 residues. Germline assignment: CDR1 LGHNT and CDR2 FRNRAP. V shed 2 bases and J 3 bases; nucleotides not matched to a gene: 8.

This chain uses TRBV24-1 with TRBJ1-2; 8 bases agree with TRBD1. This CDR3 region has 15 residues. Germline V gene data show CDR1 as KGHDR and CDR2 as SFDVKD. V lost 4 bases, J lost 4 bases, and 7 bases stayed unmatched. CDR3: CATSDPRGQAYGYTF. CDR3 bases: TGTGCCACCAGTGACCCCAGGGGGCAAGCCTATGGCTACACCTTC.

The chain employs TRBV11-2 and TRBJ2-4; D might be TRBD2 (6 bases). The CDR3 extends over 18 amino acids. V was clipped by 0 bases and J by 3 bases, with 18 bases between them. Germline V gives CDR1 SGHAT, CDR2 FQNNGV. CDR3 DNA sequence: TGTGCCAGCAGCTTAGATTTGGGAGGACGGAGGAACAAAAACATTCAGTACTTC. Translating gives CASSLDLGGRRNKNIQYF.

The V gene is TRBV5-1, the J gene TRBJ2-1; the match to TRBD2 covers 7 bases. CDR1 is SGHRS and CDR2 is YFSETQ in the germline V gene. Trimming removed 5 bases from V and 7 bases from J; junction bases left unmatched: 15. The CDR3 runs 16 residues. The CDR3, as DNA: TGCGCCAGCAGGGCTACCGGGACCCGCGGGGGAAATGAGCAGTTCTTC. Its protein is CASRATGTRGGNEQFF.

This sequence joins TRBV30 and TRBJ1-2; D is uncertain. The CDR3 runs 12 residues. Per the germline V gene, CDR1 is GTSNPN and CDR2 is SVGIG (reference sequence). The V gene lost 1 base and the J gene lost 5 bases, with 8 bases spanning the gap. This chain's CDR3 is CAWSGTGYGYTF. Written as DNA, the CDR3 is TGTGCCTGGAGTGGCACGGGTTATGGCTACACCTTC.

The rearrangement joins TRBV27 to TRBJ1-4, with D possibly being TRBD1 (5 bases). The CDR3 contains 15 residues. V dropped 2 bases and J dropped 2 bases, with 9 bases sitting between them. The germline V gene encodes CDR1 MNHEY and CDR2 SMNVEV (reference sequence). In nucleotides, the CDR3 is TGTGCCAGCAGTTTAACTAGGGGCACTAATGAAAAACTGTTTTTT. Protein product: CASSLTRGTNEKLFF.

The chain has TRBV7-2 and TRBJ2-3; D is uncertain. Germline V CDR1 and CDR2: SGHTA, FQGNSA. Trimming pared 1 base from V and 2 bases from J, leaving 4 bases between. The CDR3 has 13 amino acids. CDR3 sequence (DNA): TGTGCCAGCAGCTTAGGCCTCACAGATACGCAGTATTTT. Translated: CASSLGLTDTQYF.